This passage covers 9 T cell receptor beta chains from one sample sequenced in a study of blood T cell repertoires in COVID-19 (dated by TCRdb to about 2020). The protocol used for the library was the immunoSEQ multiplex PCR assay. Sourced from immuneACCESS, this table was stored by TCRdb with only in-frame sequences that have V and J called. A share of the clones is absent; for the studies checked, an unresolved V gene accounts for under half, and the remainder has no known explanation. The sample table records approximately 70,000 clones; approximately 90% of these occur just once. The biggest ten clones account for around 3.9% of the sample. Sequencing was done on a sample of peripheral blood. The receptors were gathered from a man between 65 and 85 years old with active COVID-19.

The chain employs TRBV19 and TRBJ2-4, with D maybe TRBD2 (6 bases). The V and J ends lost 2 bases and 6 bases respectively, with 17 bases between them. The CDR3 contains 16 residues. In germline, CDR1 is LNHDA, CDR2 SQIVND (reference sequence). CDR3 residues: CASSISHGGGGNIQYF. CDR3 bases: TGTGCCAGTAGTATATCCCACGGGGGAGGAGGAAACATTCAGTACTTC.

The gene calls are TRBV28 and TRBJ2-7, with D possibly being TRBD2 (5 bases). Trimming took 1 base from V and 2 from J, leaving 15 bases between them. Germline lookup yields CDR1 MDHEN and CDR2 SYDVKM. The CDR3 spans 16 residues. The CDR3 DNA is TGTGCCAGCAGTTTATCCCCCGGGGTTTCCCCCTACGAGCAGTACTTC. This translates into CASSLSPGVSPYEQYF.

The chain joins TRBV18 to TRBJ2-5; D perhaps matches TRBD1 (5 bases). Between the trimmed V and J ends, which lost 2 bases and 5 bases, there was a span of 15 bases. This CDR3 region has 15 residues. In germline, CDR1 is KGHSH, CDR2 LQKENI. CDR3 DNA: TGTGCCAGCTCACCATCTTGGGCAGGGCCGGAGACCCAGTACTTC. This encodes CASSPSWAGPETQYF. Complete variable domain (other parts from reference TRBV18 and TRBJ2-5): NAGVMQNPRHLVRRRGQEARLRCSPMKGHSHVYWYRQLPEEGLKFMVYLQKENIIDESGMPKERFSAEFPKEGPSILRIQQVVRGDSAAYFCASSPSWAGPETQYFGPGTRLLVL.

The chain uses TRBV20-1 and TRBJ2-4, with 7 bases matching TRBD1. This CDR3 is 11 amino acids long. Losses at the gene ends were 7 bases for V and 5 bases for J; bases not matched to a gene: 2. Germline CDR1 is DFQATT and CDR2 is SNEGSKA (reference sequence). CDR3 nucleotides: TGCAGTGGGCAGGGGGAAAACATTCAGTACTTC. Translated, it gives CSGQGENIQYF.

Remarks on this clone: One end of the junction varies from germline; a read error may be responsible. The genes are TRBV7-7 and TRBJ2-5; possibly TRBD2 for D (5 bases). The CDR3 is 13 amino acids. Germline loops: CDR1 SSHAT, CDR2 FNYEAQ (reference sequence). CDR3 protein: CASSLPGSETQYF. The CDR3, as DNA: TGTGCTAGCAGCTTACCGGGGTCGGAGACCCAGTACTTC.

The chain is built from TRBV6-2 or TRBV6-3 and TRBJ2-3, with D possibly being TRBD2 (5 bases). Germline-derived CDR1 and CDR2 are MNHEY and SVGEGT. Trimming stripped 8 bases from V and 0 bases from J, with 18 bases between. This CDR3 comprises 16 residues. The CDR3 loop is CASRPPHSGSTDTQYF. The CDR3 nucleotides read TGTGCCAGCCGCCCCCCTCATTCGGGGAGCACAGATACGCAGTATTTT.

The chain links TRBV13 to TRBJ1-2, with D possibly being TRBD1 (6 bases). The ends were cut back, 2 bases at V and 9 bases at J, with 16 bases in the middle. The CDR3 covers 14 residues. From germline, CDR1 is PRHDT and CDR2 FYEKMQ (reference sequence). The CDR3 DNA reads TGTGCCAGCAGCTTAACAGGGCCCGGGGGGAGCTACACCTTC. Its protein is CASSLTGPGGSYTF.

V and J are TRBV5-6 and TRBJ2-7; D might be TRBD2 (5 bases). The CDR3 covers 14 residues. V lost 7 bases, J lost 2 bases, and 16 bases lay in between. Per germline, CDR1 SGHDT and CDR2 YYEEEE. The CDR3 sequence: CASCLGSVTYEQYF. The CDR3 region has the DNA TGTGCCAGCTGCCTCGGTAGCGTCACCTACGAGCAGTACTTC. The whole variable domain, remainder taken from reference TRBV5-6 and TRBJ2-7, is DAGVTQSPTHLIKTRGQQVTLRCSPKSGHDTVSWYQQALGQGPQFIFQYYEEEERQRGNFPDRFSGHQFPNYSSELNVNALLLGDSALYLCASCLGSVTYEQYFGPGTRLTVT.

The chain recombines TRBV6-5 with TRBJ1-1; D is undetermined. The CDR3 has 12 residues. Trimming shortened V by 7 bases and J by 1 base, and 7 bases separated the two germline ends. Germline CDR1 is MNHEY and CDR2 is SVGAGI. The CDR3 spells CASTGENTEAFF. The CDR3, as DNA: TGTGCCAGCACAGGTGAGAACACTGAAGCTTTCTTT.